The 22 T cell receptor beta chains reported below all come from one sample, sequenced in a study of cytomegalovirus exposure and HLA in healthy donors. The PCR made use of 60 Vbeta and 13 Jbeta primers. The assay was immunoSEQ multiplex PCR, and TCRdb's table has in-frame clones only and misses some. The sample records under 250,000 clones, around 73% being singletons. Sequencing was performed on PBMCs. The receptors were sampled from a male donor in good health and CMV-seronegative.

V and J are TRBV28 and TRBJ2-7; D possibly corresponds to TRBD1 (6 bases). CDR1 MDHEN and CDR2 SYDVKM come from the germline V gene. V was clipped by 2 bases and J by 7 bases, with 12 bases between them. The CDR3 spans 13 residues. This CDR3 reads CASSLASRGEQYF. The CDR3 DNA reads as TGTGCCAGCAGTTTAGCCTCAAGGGGGGAGCAGTACTTC.

The V and J genes are TRBV20-1 and TRBJ1-2; perhaps TRBD1 as D (5 bases). V lost 5 bases to trimming and J lost 5 bases, with 9 bases between them. This CDR3 is 11 amino acids long. From germline, CDR1 is DFQATT and CDR2 SNEGSKA (reference sequence). Here the CDR3 reads CSASGLYGYTF. CDR3 coding DNA: TGCAGTGCTTCGGGACTTTATGGCTACACCTTC.

The chain combines TRBV25-1 with TRBJ1-1; no reliable D call. V lost 8 bases and J 5 bases, leaving 15 bases between the germline ends. The CDR3 runs to 13 residues. Germline values: CDR1 MGHDK, CDR2 SYGVNS. The CDR3 DNA reads TGTGCCAGCCTCTCTTGGGAGAGGACTGAAGCTTTCTTT. Translation gives CASLSWERTEAFF.

The chain employs TRBV30 and TRBJ1-1; 8 positions agree with TRBD1. The V and J ends lost 1 base and 1 base, in that order; junction bases with no gene match: 8. The V gene's germline CDR1 is GTSNPN and CDR2 SVGIG (reference sequence). The CDR3 consists of 16 residues. The CDR3 region is CAWSARGGQANTEAFF. The CDR3 bases are TGTGCCTGGAGTGCAAGGGGGGGACAGGCGAACACTGAAGCTTTCTTT.

The chain combines TRBV10-1 with TRBJ1-5; no reliable D call. V lost 11 bases, J lost 7 bases, and 18 bases lay in between. The germline V gene encodes CDR1 WNHNN and CDR2 SYGVQD (reference sequence). This CDR3 has 13 residues. The CDR3 DNA reads TGCGCCTGTCCTCGGGTTGGTCCACAGCCCCAGCATTTT. Its translation: CACPRVGPQPQHF.

The chain links TRBV27 to TRBJ2-5, with 7 nucleotides matching TRBD1. Near its end, the DNA agrees better with TRBJ2-7, so the J call may be wrong. The CDR3 consists of 14 residues. CDR1 and CDR2 from the germline V gene are MNHEY and SMNVEV (reference sequence). This CDR3 reads CASYHRGSSYEQYF. Here the CDR3 DNA reads TGTGCCAGCTATCACAGGGGCAGCTCCTACGAGCAGTACTTC.

The V and J genes are TRBV27 and TRBJ2-4; no reliable D call. The CDR3 contains 15 residues. The V and J ends lost 0 bases and 0 bases respectively, with 6 bases between them. Germline-derived CDR1 and CDR2 are MNHEY and SMNVEV (reference sequence). CDR3 coding DNA: TGTGCCAGCAGTTTATCTAGACTAGCCAAAAACATTCAGTACTTC. It is translated as CASSLSRLAKNIQYF.

This clone turned up a few times. The chain links TRBV2 to TRBJ2-1; 9 bases are shared with TRBD2. Germline trimming cut 7 bases from V and 9 bases from J; bases unmatched to any gene: 13. The length of the CDR3 is 15 residues. Germline loops: CDR1 SNHLY, CDR2 FYNNEI. CDR3 in amino acids: CASTPPGLAPGEQFF. In DNA form, the CDR3 reads TGTGCCAGCACTCCTCCGGGACTAGCCCCTGGTGAGCAGTTCTTC.

The chain couples TRBV9 to TRBJ1-1; D remains unclear. Trimming stripped 0 bases from V and 5 bases from J, with 14 bases between. Per the germline V gene, CDR1 is SGDLS and CDR2 is YYNGEE. The CDR3 covers 15 residues. The DNA for the CDR3 is TGTGCCAGCAGCGTAGGTGGGCGGGTAGAAACTGAAGCTTTCTTT. This sequence encodes CASSVGGRVETEAFF.

The chain recombines TRBV2 with TRBJ1-4; 8 bases are a match to TRBD1. Trimming at V came to 8 bases and at J to 8 bases, leaving 7 bases not matched to a gene. The CDR3 consists of 13 residues. Germline V gene lookup returns CDR1 SNHLY and CDR2 FYNNEI. The CDR3: CASFGQGQEKLFF. The CDR3 nucleotides read TGTGCCAGCTTTGGACAGGGACAGGAAAAACTGTTTTTT.

J is TRBJ2-5 and V is TRBV15; 8 bases are a match to TRBD1. Germline V gene data show CDR1 as LNHNV and CDR2 as YYDKDF (reference sequence). The CDR3 runs to 13 residues. The junction had 10 bases not matched to a gene; V was cut back by 3 bases and J by 13 bases. In nucleotides, the CDR3 is TGTGCCACCAGCAGGTGGACAGGGTGGTTATGGTACTTC. It encodes CATSRWTGWLWYF. Combining the CDR3 with reference TRBV15 and TRBJ2-5 gives the whole variable domain DAMVIQNPRYQVTQFGKPVTLSCSQTLNHNVMYWYQQKSSQAPKLLFHYYDKDFNNEADTPDNFQSRRPNTSFCFLDIRSPGLGDTAMYLCATSRWTGWLWYFGPGTRLLVL.

This clone was recorded many times. This chain links TRBV5-4 with TRBJ1-1; 7 positions match TRBD1. Losses at the gene ends were 3 bases for V and 2 bases for J; bases not matched to a gene: 10. This CDR3 comprises 16 residues. The germline V gene encodes CDR1 SGHNT and CDR2 YYREEE (reference sequence). CDR3 residues: CASSYDPGQLNTEAFF. As DNA, the CDR3 is TGTGCCAGCAGCTACGATCCGGGACAGCTTAACACTGAAGCTTTCTTT. Variable domain in full (rest from reference TRBV5-4 and TRBJ1-1): ETGVTQSPTHLIKTRGQQVTLRCSSQSGHNTVSWYQQALGQGPQFIFQYYREEENGRGNFPPRFSGLQFPNYSSELNVNALELDDSALYLCASSYDPGQLNTEAFFGQGTRLTVV.

The rearrangement uses TRBV5-1 and TRBJ2-3; no firm D call. The CDR3 consists of 13 residues. Trimming pared 4 bases from V and 5 bases from J, leaving 11 bases between. Germline V gene data show CDR1 as SGHRS and CDR2 as YFSETQ. The CDR3 sequence is CASSPFGVDTQYF. CDR3 coding DNA: TGCGCCAGCAGCCCCTTTGGAGTAGATACGCAGTATTTT.

The genes are TRBV28 and TRBJ2-1; 8 nucleotides match TRBD2. Germline lookup yields CDR1 MDHEN and CDR2 SYDVKM. Trimming cost V 2 bases and J 9 bases; bases outside gene matches: 6. This CDR3 has 14 amino acids. CDR3 nucleotide sequence: TGTGCCAGCAGTTTACAGGGACTAGAGGGTGAGCAGTTCTTC. Its translation is CASSLQGLEGEQFF.

V gene TRBV7-9 combines with J gene TRBJ2-1, with D maybe TRBD2 (5 bases). The V end lost 2 bases, the J end lost 11 bases, and 10 bases lay between the germline ends. The CDR3 extends over 12 amino acids. From germline, CDR1 is SEHNR and CDR2 FQNEAQ (reference sequence). The CDR3 nucleotides read TGTGCCAGCAGCTTATTTGGGGAGCAGCAGTTCTTC. Its protein is CASSLFGEQQFF.

This clone was observed a handful of times. The chain employs TRBV19 and TRBJ2-1; a possible D gene is TRBD1 (5 bases). The CDR3 extends over 13 amino acids. CDR1 is LNHDA, CDR2 SQIVND, per germline (reference sequence). The V and J ends lost 5 bases and 7 bases respectively, with 12 bases between them. CDR3 DNA: TGTGCCAGTAGTTGGGGCCGCAGGAATGAGCAGTTCTTC. Amino acid sequence: CASSWGRRNEQFF.

The V and J genes are TRBV6-6 and TRBJ2-7; 9 bases line up with TRBD2. The CDR3 totals 14 residues. Germline assignment: CDR1 MNHNY and CDR2 SVGAGI (reference sequence). V lost 6 bases and J lost 7; bases outside the gene matches: 10. In nucleotides, the CDR3 is TGTGCCAGCAGGATGACTAGCGGTGGATGGGAGCAGTACTTC. It is translated as CASRMTSGGWEQYF.

The V and J genes are TRBV2 and TRBJ1-1; perhaps TRBD1 as D (5 bases). The CDR3 extends over 13 amino acids. Germline-derived CDR1 and CDR2 are SNHLY and FYNNEI. V lost 6 bases to trimming and J lost 5 bases, with 13 bases between them. The CDR3 sequence is CASSDSLGTEAFF. The CDR3 nucleotides read TGTGCCAGCAGCGACAGCCTGGGGACTGAAGCTTTCTTT.

V is TRBV30 and J is TRBJ2-7; TRBD1 is a possible D gene (6 bases). Germline V gene sequence: CDR1 GTSNPN, CDR2 SVGIG (reference sequence). CDR3 size: 14 residues. V lost 2 bases, J lost 3 bases, and 14 bases lay in between. The CDR3 DNA is TGTGCCTGGAGTCGGCAGGGGCGGTTCTACGAGCAGTACTTC. This translates into CAWSRQGRFYEQYF.

This clone was seen more than once but under ten times. The chain carries TRBV4-1 and TRBJ1-4; D may be TRBD1 (5 bases). CDR1 is MGHRA and CDR2 is YSYEKL in the germline V gene. Trimming took off 0 bases at V and 9 bases at J, with 17 bases between the two ends. The CDR3 runs to 16 residues. The CDR3 nucleotides read TGCGCCAGCAGCCAAGAAGGGGTTGGGCAGTCTCAAAAACTGTTTTTT. Amino acid sequence: CASSQEGVGQSQKLFF.

The chain employs TRBV4-1 and TRBJ2-5, with D hard to call. The CDR3 consists of 16 residues. Trimming took 0 bases from V and 0 from J, leaving 11 bases between them. Germline-derived CDR1 and CDR2 are MGHRA and YSYEKL. In nucleotides, the CDR3 is TGCGCCAGCAGCCAAGACCGTCTACTGGACCAAGAGACCCAGTACTTC. Translated: CASSQDRLLDQETQYF.

The V and J genes are TRBV4-2 and TRBJ1-1; D remains ambiguous. With 0 bases removed from V and 8 bases from J, the gap between germline ends came to 16 bases. The length of the CDR3 is 15 residues. The V gene's germline CDR1 is LGHNA and CDR2 YNFKEQ. CDR3 amino acids: CASSQDLSRGVEAFF. CDR3 nucleotides: TGTGCCAGCAGCCAAGATCTGTCCCGAGGCGTGGAAGCTTTCTTT.